The 29 T cell receptor beta chains in this list originate from one sample, sequenced in a study of molecular identifiers for immune sequencing clone quantification. TCRdb reprocessed the PCR reads via MiXCR and lists one record per CDR3 protein. The sample records fewer than 350,000 distinct CDR3 sequences, roughly 23% being singletons. Sequenced input: naive CD8+ T cells from blood, with Jurkat cell RNA spiked in. As to subset: FACS-sorted CD8+CD4-CCR7+CD45RA+ naive T cells. Every receptor here comes from a human donor in good health. Some libraries in this study had Jurkat cell RNA spiked in.

This clonotype was detected ten times or more. The chain recombines TRBV29-1 with TRBJ2-7; D is perhaps TRBD2 (6 bases). The germline V and J ends were trimmed by 1 base and 2 bases, with 15 bases remaining between them. This CDR3 contains 15 residues. The germline CDR1 and CDR2 sequences are SQVTM and ANQGSEA. Here the CDR3 reads CSVEAEEGRAYEQYF. The CDR3 nucleotides read TGCAGCGTTGAAGCCGAGGAGGGGAGAGCCTACGAGCAGTACTTC.

This clonotype has ten or more counts. The genes are TRBV29-1 and TRBJ1-1; no firm D call. Germline V gives CDR1 SQVTM, CDR2 ANQGSEA. Deletions cut 6 bases from V and 8 bases from J, with 13 bases between. The CDR3 loop spans 11 amino acids. The CDR3 region is CSVKYTDEAFF. Written as DNA, the CDR3 is TGCAGCGTGAAGTACACGGACGAAGCTTTCTTT. The complete variable domain, with remaining parts taken from reference TRBV29-1 and TRBJ1-1, reads SAVISQKPSRDICQRGTSLTIQCQVDSQVTMMFWYRQQPGQSLTLIATANQGSEATYESGFVIDKFPISRPNLTFSTLTVSNMSPEDSSIYLCSVKYTDEAFFGQGTRLTVV.

The table lists this clonotype with a count of one. Its ends do not fully match the called genes, so a read error is possible. V gene TRBV19 combines with J gene TRBJ1-2; maybe TRBD1 (6 bases). Germline V gene data show CDR1 as LNHDA and CDR2 as SQIVND (reference sequence). The CDR3 has 15 residues. The chain's CDR3 is CASSIAGGGNYGYPF. DNA of the CDR3: TGTGCCAGTAGTATAGCCGGGGGCGGTAACTATGGCTACCCCTTC. Full variable domain (outside the CDR3, taken from reference TRBV19 and TRBJ1-2): DGGITQSPKYLFRKEGQNVTLSCEQNLNHDAMYWYRQDPGQGLRLIYYSQIVNDFQKGDIAEGYSVSREKKESFPLTVTSAQKNPTAFYLCASSIAGGGNYGYPFGSGTRLTVV.

Worth noting for this clonotype: A much bigger clone sits one base away, suggesting this may be a read error. This sequence joins TRBV7-2 and TRBJ2-3; D call uncertain. Trimming took 0 bases from V and 1 from J, leaving 11 bases between them. Per germline, CDR1 SGHTA and CDR2 FQGNSA. This CDR3 has 16 residues. CDR3 sequence reads: CASSLAPAARTDTQYF. The CDR3 DNA follows: TGTGCCAGCAGCTTAGCGCCGGCCGCGCGCACAGATACGCAGTATTTT. The variable domain in full, completed from reference TRBV7-2 and TRBJ2-3, reads GAGVSQSPSNKVTEKGKDVELRCDPISGHTALYWYRQSLGQGLEFLIYFQGNSAPDKSGLPSDRFSAERTGGSVSTLTIQRTQQEDSAVYLCASSLAPAARTDTQYFGPGTRLTVL.

In the case of this clonotype: A read error may account for a junction end that differs from germline. CDR3 coding DNA: TGTGCCAGCAGCGGCGGACTAGCGGGACCCTACAATGAGCAGCTCTTC. As protein: CASSGGLAGPYNEQLF. The chain joins TRBV7-9 to TRBJ2-1; 12 bases are a match to TRBD2. This CDR3 contains 16 residues. Germline CDR1 reads SEHNR; CDR2 reads FQNEAQ (reference sequence).

There are many counts of this clonotype. The chain is built from TRBV29-1 and TRBJ2-3, with 8 bases identical to TRBD2. This CDR3 is built from 14 residues. The germline V gene has CDR1 SQVTM and CDR2 ANQGSEA. Trimming at V came to 2 bases and at J to 3 bases, leaving 4 bases not matched to a gene. The CDR3 here is CSVESGGLTDTQYF. CDR3 in DNA: TGCAGCGTTGAAAGCGGGGGCTTAACAGATACGCAGTATTTT.

The chain joins TRBV30 to TRBJ2-2; D remains unclear. The germline V and J ends were trimmed by 2 bases and 5 bases, with 18 bases remaining between them. CDR1 GTSNPN and CDR2 SVGIG come from the germline V gene (reference sequence). This CDR3 is built from 16 residues. The CDR3 sequence is CAWSPTAQILTGELFF. The CDR3 nucleotides read TGTGCCTGGAGTCCGACCGCGCAGATTTTAACCGGGGAGCTGTTTTTT.

This clonotype has just a few counts. This chain links TRBV20-1 with TRBJ1-6; 7 bases agree with TRBD1. The germline gives CDR1 DFQATT, CDR2 SNEGSKA (reference sequence). This CDR3 is built from 15 residues. The trim removed 1 base at V and 7 bases at J, leaving 7 bases unmatched. Here the CDR3 DNA reads TGCAGTGCTAGAGTTGTCGCAGGGGGGAATTCACCCCTCCACTTT. Amino acid sequence: CSARVVAGGNSPLHF.

This clonotype was observed a handful of times. V gene TRBV20-1 combines with J gene TRBJ2-6; no clear D gene. Trimming pared 3 bases from V and 0 bases from J, leaving 9 bases between. The V gene's germline CDR1 is DFQATT and CDR2 SNEGSKA (reference sequence). This CDR3 is 15 amino acids long. This CDR3 reads CSAREVNSGANVLTF. The CDR3 coding sequence is TGCAGTGCTAGGGAAGTAAACTCTGGGGCCAACGTCCTGACTTTC.

This clonotype has just a few counts. The CDR3 is CSASSTRNYEQYF. The CDR3 DNA reads TGCAGTGCGTCTTCAACCAGAAACTACGAGCAGTACTTC. J is TRBJ2-7 and V is TRBV20-1; D remains ambiguous. CDR3 size: 13 residues. The V gene's germline CDR1 is DFQATT and CDR2 SNEGSKA (reference sequence). Trimming stripped 6 bases from V and 3 bases from J, with 15 bases between.

This clonotype showed up many times. The chain joins TRBV5-1 to TRBJ1-1; D is perhaps TRBD1 (6 bases). Trimming removed 6 bases at V and 5 bases at J, with 11 bases between. The germline CDR1 and CDR2 sequences are SGHRS and YFSETQ. CDR3 length: 12 amino acids. The CDR3 region has the DNA TGCGCCAGCAAATTAGGGGGGACTGAAGCTTTCTTT. Translated: CASKLGGTEAFF.

The chain's CDR3 is CASSYSRLEETQYF. The CDR3 region has the DNA TGTGCCAGCAGTTACTCGAGGTTAGAAGAGACCCAGTACTTC. The V and J genes are TRBV6-2 or TRBV6-3 and TRBJ2-5; no reliable D call. The CDR3 spans 14 residues. The germline CDR1 and CDR2 sequences are MNHEY and SVGEGT. Trimming took 0 bases from V and 3 from J, leaving 8 bases between them.

Turning to this clonotype: This may come from a read error, since a much larger clone is one base off. V and J are TRBV5-3 and TRBJ2-7, with TRBD2 matching 10 bases. TRBV5-3 is sorted into the ORF group, with uncertain function. V lost 10 bases, J lost 5 bases, and 12 bases stayed unmatched. The CDR3 loop spans 14 amino acids. CDR3 in amino acids: CACSFSGRADEQYF. CDR3 bases: TGTGCCTGCAGCTTCAGCGGGAGGGCCGACGAGCAGTACTTC.

In its sample, this clonotype was seen a few times. The rearrangement links TRBV29-1 to TRBJ2-1; D unresolved. Germline-derived CDR1 and CDR2 are SQVTM and ANQGSEA. The CDR3 runs to 10 residues. With 7 bases removed from V and 4 bases from J, the gap between germline ends came to 5 bases. The chain's CDR3 is CSALYNEQFF. The DNA for the CDR3 is TGCAGCGCCCTTTACAATGAGCAGTTCTTC.

CDR3 in amino acids: CASSSPMSSYEQYF. The CDR3 bases are TGTGCCAGCAGCTCACCCATGAGCTCCTACGAGCAGTACTTC. The chain couples TRBV11-2 to TRBJ2-7, with D uncertain. The germline V gene has CDR1 SGHAT and CDR2 FQNNGV. This CDR3 spans 14 amino acids. V was pared by 4 bases and J by 0 bases, with 10 bases between.

Ten or more counts support this clonotype. The rearrangement joins TRBV7-9 to TRBJ2-3; 7 bases align to TRBD1. The germline V gene encodes CDR1 SEHNR and CDR2 FQNEAQ (reference sequence). The CDR3 runs 17 residues. Losses at the gene ends were 5 bases for V and 6 bases for J; bases not matched to a gene: 17. The CDR3 reads CASSPPSDRFFRDTQYF. The CDR3 DNA sequence: TGTGCCAGCAGCCCCCCCTCGGACAGGTTTTTTCGGGATACGCAGTATTTT.

The CDR3 protein is CATETLGNTIYF. The DNA for the CDR3 is TGTGCCACCGAGACCCTTGGAAACACCATATATTTT. This chain joins TRBV6-2 or TRBV6-3 and TRBJ1-3; D remains ambiguous. Looked up from germline, CDR1 is MNHEY and CDR2 is SVGEGT. The CDR3 covers 12 residues. V was clipped by 10 bases and J by 3 bases, with 10 bases between them.

The J gene is TRBJ2-3, the V gene TRBV30; the match to TRBD2 covers 12 bases. The germline V gene encodes CDR1 GTSNPN and CDR2 SVGIG (reference sequence). The CDR3 runs to 15 residues. The J segment lost 2 bases and the V segment lost 2 bases, leaving 2 bases of the junction unmatched. This CDR3 is CAWSRTSGTTDTQYF. The CDR3, as DNA: TGTGCCTGGAGTCGGACTAGCGGGACCACAGATACGCAGTATTTT. The full variable domain, with the rest looked up from reference TRBV30 and TRBJ2-3, is SQTIHQWPATLVQPVGSPLSLECTVEGTSNPNLYWYRQAAGRGLQLLFYSVGIGQISSEVPQNLSASRPQDRQFILSSKKLLLSDSGFYLCAWSRTSGTTDTQYFGPGTRLTVL.

This clonotype has ten or more counts. This chain links TRBV30 with TRBJ1-2, with D unresolved. The CDR3 is 12 residues long. Per germline, CDR1 GTSNPN and CDR2 SVGIG (reference sequence). Deletions cut 3 bases from V and 4 bases from J, with 9 bases between. In DNA form, the CDR3 reads TGTGCCTGGAGGAGGCAGGTCTATGGCTACACCTTC. Its protein is CAWRRQVYGYTF.

V gene TRBV7-7 combines with J gene TRBJ2-5, with 9 positions matching TRBD2. CDR1 and CDR2 (germline): SSHAT, FNYEAQ (reference sequence). Trimming removed 3 bases from V and 2 bases from J; junction bases left unmatched: 4. CDR3 size: 15 residues. Here the CDR3 reads CASSLIAGVQETQYF. The CDR3 nucleotides are TGTGCCAGCAGCTTGATAGCGGGGGTGCAAGAGACCCAGTACTTC.

For the CDR3, the DNA is TGCAGTGCTAGAGTCCTAGCGGGAGTTACAGATACGCAGTATTTT. Encoded protein: CSARVLAGVTDTQYF. V and J are TRBV20-1 and TRBJ2-3, with 10 bases fitting TRBD2. This CDR3 region has 15 residues. V lost 1 base and J lost 3; bases outside the gene matches: 4. From germline, CDR1 is DFQATT and CDR2 SNEGSKA (reference sequence).

This clonotype was observed once. The chain has TRBV29-1 and TRBJ1-4, with 7 bases lining up with TRBD1. With V trimmed by 1 base and J by 8 bases, 7 bases remained unmatched. CDR3 length: 14 amino acids. The germline V gene encodes CDR1 SQVTM and CDR2 ANQGSEA. CDR3 sequence (DNA): TGCAGCGTTGAAGCCAGGGGGGGCGGGGAAAAACTGTTTTTT. It specifies CSVEARGGGEKLFF. Full variable domain (missing parts from reference TRBV29-1 and TRBJ1-4): SAVISQKPSRDICQRGTSLTIQCQVDSQVTMMFWYRQQPGQSLTLIATANQGSEATYESGFVIDKFPISRPNLTFSTLTVSNMSPEDSSIYLCSVEARGGGEKLFFGSGTQLSVL.

This clonotype was picked up many times. V and J are TRBV9 and TRBJ2-2, with 13 bases aligning to TRBD2. The CDR3 runs 16 residues. Germline CDR1 and CDR2: SGDLS and YYNGEE. Unmatched junction bases numbered 4, after V lost 2 bases and J lost 6 bases. The CDR3 sequence: CASSVGLAGVSGELFF. CDR3 DNA: TGTGCCAGCAGCGTTGGACTAGCGGGAGTTTCCGGGGAGCTGTTTTTT.

This sequence joins TRBV4-3 and TRBJ2-7; 10 bases align to TRBD1. The CDR3 length is 14 residues. Losses at the gene ends were 5 bases for V and 7 bases for J; bases not matched to a gene: 8. Germline lookup yields CDR1 LGHNA and CDR2 YSLEER. The CDR3 DNA reads as TGCGCCAGCAGCTGGCGACAGGGGGCGCAGGAGCAGTACTTC. This sequence encodes CASSWRQGAQEQYF.

This chain links TRBV6-5 with TRBJ2-5; TRBD2 might be the D (6 bases). The CDR3 consists of 15 residues. The germline V gene has CDR1 MNHEY and CDR2 SVGAGI. The V end was cut by 1 base, the J end by 4 bases, with 13 bases between. The CDR3 loop reads CASSYYLGGGETQYF. The CDR3 DNA follows: TGTGCCAGCAGTTACTACCTCGGGGGAGGAGAGACCCAGTACTTC.

Regarding this clonotype: A much larger clone lies one base from this, so it may be a read error. The chain has TRBV9 and TRBJ1-1, with unresolved D. Germline loops: CDR1 SGDLS, CDR2 YYNGEE. This CDR3 has 14 amino acids. Here the CDR3 reads CASSVGKENAEAFF. The CDR3 DNA is TGTGCCAGCAGCGTAGGTAAAGAGAACGCTGAAGCTTTCTTT.

This clonotype was recorded at least ten times. The chain joins TRBV5-6 to TRBJ2-6; D might be TRBD1 (5 bases). Germline V CDR1 and CDR2: SGHDT, YYEEEE. There are 15 residues in the CDR3. Trimming removed 0 bases at V and 2 bases at J, with 6 bases between. Here the CDR3 reads CASSLEGAGANVLTF. For the CDR3, the DNA is TGTGCCAGCAGCTTGGAAGGGGCTGGGGCCAACGTCCTGACTTTC. Based on the CDR3 plus reference TRBV5-6 and TRBJ2-6, the full variable domain is DAGVTQSPTHLIKTRGQQVTLRCSPKSGHDTVSWYQQALGQGPQFIFQYYEEEERQRGNFPDRFSGHQFPNYSSELNVNALLLGDSALYLCASSLEGAGANVLTFGAGSRLTVL.

As concerns this clonotype: At one end the junction does not follow the germline gene, possibly because of a read error. CDR3 in amino acids: CSVEGRGQGSGYSF. CDR3 DNA: TGCAGCGTTGAAGGAAGGGGACAGGGCAGTGGCTACAGCTTC. The chain carries TRBV29-1 and TRBJ1-2; 9 bases map to TRBD1. CDR1 and CDR2 (germline): SQVTM, ANQGSEA. CDR3 length: 14 residues. The complete variable domain, with remaining parts taken from reference TRBV29-1 and TRBJ1-2, reads SAVISQKPSRDICQRGTSLTIQCQVDSQVTMMFWYRQQPGQSLTLIATANQGSEATYESGFVIDKFPISRPNLTFSTLTVSNMSPEDSSIYLCSVEGRGQGSGYSFGSGTRLTVV.

This clonotype was counted at least ten times. The chain has TRBV12-3 or TRBV12-4 and TRBJ1-1; TRBD1 agrees at 10 bases. V was pared by 9 bases and J by 0 bases, with 1 base of the junction left unmatched. This CDR3 spans 13 amino acids. The CDR3 sequence: CASGTGVNTEAFF. Written as DNA, the CDR3 is TGTGCCAGTGGGACAGGGGTGAACACTGAAGCTTTCTTT.